Below, one TCR beta chain is given with its context. The authors' processing: Amplification with reference gene primers provided the estimates of nucleated cell counts. Using immunoSEQ multiplex PCR, the repertoire was profiled, and TCRdb retains in-frame clones only, with some absent. The D gene and trimming were derived from the DNA, and the V and J assignments and clone size from that table. The sample yields 95,000 to 110,000 clones, roughly 88% seen once. The data originate from a study of blood T cell repertoires in COVID-19. As for the study in general: Sources were T cells, B-cell-depleted T cells, or PBMCs; the material itself was cDNA or gDNA.

This receptor was identified in a man between 45 and 60 years old with active or convalescent COVID-19. Sequenced material: peripheral blood.

The CDR3 DNA is TGTGCCAGCAGCCTCCTGAGGGCAGCAAATAGACTTGGGGGGGGATCTGGGGACGAGCAGTACTTC. Amino acids: CASSLLRAANRLGGGSGDEQYF. The chain uses TRBV3-1 (or the pseudogene TRBV3-2) and TRBJ2-7, with TRBD2 matching over 7 bases. Per germline, CDR1 LGHDT and CDR2 YNNKEL (reference sequence). The trim removed 4 bases at V and 5 bases at J, leaving 32 bases unmatched. The CDR3 length is 22 residues.